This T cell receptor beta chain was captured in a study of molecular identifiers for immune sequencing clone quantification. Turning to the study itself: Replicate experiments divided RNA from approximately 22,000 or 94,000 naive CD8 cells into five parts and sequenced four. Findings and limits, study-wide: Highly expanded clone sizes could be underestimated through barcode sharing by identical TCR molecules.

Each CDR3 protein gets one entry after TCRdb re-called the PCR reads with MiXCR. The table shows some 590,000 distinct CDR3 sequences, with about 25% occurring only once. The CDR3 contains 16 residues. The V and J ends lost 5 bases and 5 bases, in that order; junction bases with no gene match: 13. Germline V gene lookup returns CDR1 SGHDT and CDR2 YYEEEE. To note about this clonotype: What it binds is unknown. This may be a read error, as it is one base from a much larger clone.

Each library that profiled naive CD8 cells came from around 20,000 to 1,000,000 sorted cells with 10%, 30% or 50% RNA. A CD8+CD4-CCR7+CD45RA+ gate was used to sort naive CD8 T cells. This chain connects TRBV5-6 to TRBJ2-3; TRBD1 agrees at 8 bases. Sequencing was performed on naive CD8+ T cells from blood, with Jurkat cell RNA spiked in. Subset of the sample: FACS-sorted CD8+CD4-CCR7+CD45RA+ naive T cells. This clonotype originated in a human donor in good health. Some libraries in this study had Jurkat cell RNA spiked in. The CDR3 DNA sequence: TGTGCCAGCAGACCGATCCGGACAGGGCTTCGAGATACGCAGTATTTT. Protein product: CASRPIRTGLRDTQYF. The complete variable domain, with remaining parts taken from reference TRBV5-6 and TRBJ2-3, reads DAGVTQSPTHLIKTRGQQVTLRCSPKSGHDTVSWYQQALGQGPQFIFQYYEEEERQRGNFPDRFSGHQFPNYSSELNVNALLLGDSALYLCASRPIRTGLRDTQYFGPGTRLTVL.